The 8 T cell receptor beta chains reported below all come from one sample, sequenced in a study of cytomegalovirus exposure and HLA in healthy donors. Both 60 Vbeta primers and 13 Jbeta primers went into the PCR. Assay used: immunoSEQ multiplex PCR; TCRdb lists only in-frame clones, some missing. The sample contains approximately 100,000 clones, around three quarters of which appear only once. The sample was PBMCs. All receptors derive from a female donor in good health and CMV-seropositive.

The chain has TRBV4-1 and TRBJ2-7; D is ambiguous. Trimming stripped 4 bases from V and 2 bases from J, with 12 bases between. This CDR3 region has 14 residues. CDR1 is MGHRA and CDR2 is YSYEKL in the germline V gene. The CDR3 region is CASSPSAETYEQYF. CDR3 DNA: TGCGCCAGCAGCCCCTCCGCGGAGACCTACGAGCAGTACTTC.

V usage is TRBV6-1 and J usage is TRBJ2-5; no firm D call. Germline lookup yields CDR1 MNHNS and CDR2 SASEGT. Trimming removed 3 bases from V and 4 bases from J, with 15 bases in between. The length of the CDR3 is 15 residues. The CDR3 region has the DNA TGTGCCAGCAGTGAGGTTTGGGCCCCTCGAGAGACCCAGTACTTC. This sequence encodes CASSEVWAPRETQYF.

The V and J genes are TRBV27 and TRBJ1-2; a possible D gene is TRBD1 (5 bases). The CDR3 totals 14 residues. V dropped 6 bases and J dropped 5 bases, with 16 bases sitting between them. Germline-derived CDR1 and CDR2 are MNHEY and SMNVEV (reference sequence). The CDR3, as DNA: TGTGCCAGCAGGCCCTGGGGGGGGGAATATGGCTACACCTTC. It yields the protein CASRPWGGEYGYTF.

This clone is a singleton in its sample. The chain combines TRBV5-3 with TRBJ2-7; 8 bases match TRBD1. TRBV5-3 carries the ORF label, with uncertain function. V lost 4 bases, J lost 2 bases, and 5 bases stayed unmatched. The CDR3 runs 14 residues. CDR3 residues: CARSPGTGTYEQYF. The CDR3 DNA follows: TGTGCCAGAAGCCCCGGGACAGGTACCTACGAGCAGTACTTC.

The rearrangement uses TRBV27 and TRBJ2-1; 16 bases fit TRBD2. Germline assignment: CDR1 MNHEY and CDR2 SMNVEV (reference sequence). This CDR3 region has 22 residues. V lost 0 bases, J lost 0 bases, and 11 bases stayed unmatched. Here the CDR3 DNA reads TGTGCCAGCAGTTTATCTCGCGGGACTAGCGGGAGGGCCTCGAGCTCCTACAATGAGCAGTTCTTC. It codes for CASSLSRGTSGRASSSYNEQFF.

This clone has a handful of counts. The chain carries TRBV6-6 and TRBJ1-4; tentatively, D is TRBD1 (5 bases). The length of the CDR3 is 16 residues. The ends were cut back, 6 bases at V and 8 bases at J, with 22 bases in the middle. Germline-derived CDR1 and CDR2 are MNHNY and SVGAGI (reference sequence). CDR3 sequence (DNA): TGTGCCAGCAGACCTAACCCGGGGGTGCATGGAGAAAAACTGTTTTTT. Amino acid sequence: CASRPNPGVHGEKLFF.

The chain couples TRBV14 to TRBJ2-3; TRBD1 matches at 9 bases. Germline trimming cut 5 bases from V and 6 bases from J; bases unmatched to any gene: 9. This CDR3 comprises 15 residues. Germline V gives CDR1 SGHDN, CDR2 FVKESK. As DNA, the CDR3 is TGTGCCAGCAGCGGGAGGACAGGGGTTGTGGATACGCAGTATTTT. Protein sequence: CASSGRTGVVDTQYF.

This clone has only a few counts. CDR3 nucleotide sequence: TGTGCCAGCAGCTTGCCAGGCCAAGAGACCCAGTACTTC. Amino acids: CASSLPGQETQYF. The chain uses TRBV5-6 and TRBJ2-5; no definite D call. This CDR3 has 13 residues. Germline values: CDR1 SGHDT, CDR2 YYEEEE. V lost 1 base and J 1 base, leaving 5 bases between the germline ends.